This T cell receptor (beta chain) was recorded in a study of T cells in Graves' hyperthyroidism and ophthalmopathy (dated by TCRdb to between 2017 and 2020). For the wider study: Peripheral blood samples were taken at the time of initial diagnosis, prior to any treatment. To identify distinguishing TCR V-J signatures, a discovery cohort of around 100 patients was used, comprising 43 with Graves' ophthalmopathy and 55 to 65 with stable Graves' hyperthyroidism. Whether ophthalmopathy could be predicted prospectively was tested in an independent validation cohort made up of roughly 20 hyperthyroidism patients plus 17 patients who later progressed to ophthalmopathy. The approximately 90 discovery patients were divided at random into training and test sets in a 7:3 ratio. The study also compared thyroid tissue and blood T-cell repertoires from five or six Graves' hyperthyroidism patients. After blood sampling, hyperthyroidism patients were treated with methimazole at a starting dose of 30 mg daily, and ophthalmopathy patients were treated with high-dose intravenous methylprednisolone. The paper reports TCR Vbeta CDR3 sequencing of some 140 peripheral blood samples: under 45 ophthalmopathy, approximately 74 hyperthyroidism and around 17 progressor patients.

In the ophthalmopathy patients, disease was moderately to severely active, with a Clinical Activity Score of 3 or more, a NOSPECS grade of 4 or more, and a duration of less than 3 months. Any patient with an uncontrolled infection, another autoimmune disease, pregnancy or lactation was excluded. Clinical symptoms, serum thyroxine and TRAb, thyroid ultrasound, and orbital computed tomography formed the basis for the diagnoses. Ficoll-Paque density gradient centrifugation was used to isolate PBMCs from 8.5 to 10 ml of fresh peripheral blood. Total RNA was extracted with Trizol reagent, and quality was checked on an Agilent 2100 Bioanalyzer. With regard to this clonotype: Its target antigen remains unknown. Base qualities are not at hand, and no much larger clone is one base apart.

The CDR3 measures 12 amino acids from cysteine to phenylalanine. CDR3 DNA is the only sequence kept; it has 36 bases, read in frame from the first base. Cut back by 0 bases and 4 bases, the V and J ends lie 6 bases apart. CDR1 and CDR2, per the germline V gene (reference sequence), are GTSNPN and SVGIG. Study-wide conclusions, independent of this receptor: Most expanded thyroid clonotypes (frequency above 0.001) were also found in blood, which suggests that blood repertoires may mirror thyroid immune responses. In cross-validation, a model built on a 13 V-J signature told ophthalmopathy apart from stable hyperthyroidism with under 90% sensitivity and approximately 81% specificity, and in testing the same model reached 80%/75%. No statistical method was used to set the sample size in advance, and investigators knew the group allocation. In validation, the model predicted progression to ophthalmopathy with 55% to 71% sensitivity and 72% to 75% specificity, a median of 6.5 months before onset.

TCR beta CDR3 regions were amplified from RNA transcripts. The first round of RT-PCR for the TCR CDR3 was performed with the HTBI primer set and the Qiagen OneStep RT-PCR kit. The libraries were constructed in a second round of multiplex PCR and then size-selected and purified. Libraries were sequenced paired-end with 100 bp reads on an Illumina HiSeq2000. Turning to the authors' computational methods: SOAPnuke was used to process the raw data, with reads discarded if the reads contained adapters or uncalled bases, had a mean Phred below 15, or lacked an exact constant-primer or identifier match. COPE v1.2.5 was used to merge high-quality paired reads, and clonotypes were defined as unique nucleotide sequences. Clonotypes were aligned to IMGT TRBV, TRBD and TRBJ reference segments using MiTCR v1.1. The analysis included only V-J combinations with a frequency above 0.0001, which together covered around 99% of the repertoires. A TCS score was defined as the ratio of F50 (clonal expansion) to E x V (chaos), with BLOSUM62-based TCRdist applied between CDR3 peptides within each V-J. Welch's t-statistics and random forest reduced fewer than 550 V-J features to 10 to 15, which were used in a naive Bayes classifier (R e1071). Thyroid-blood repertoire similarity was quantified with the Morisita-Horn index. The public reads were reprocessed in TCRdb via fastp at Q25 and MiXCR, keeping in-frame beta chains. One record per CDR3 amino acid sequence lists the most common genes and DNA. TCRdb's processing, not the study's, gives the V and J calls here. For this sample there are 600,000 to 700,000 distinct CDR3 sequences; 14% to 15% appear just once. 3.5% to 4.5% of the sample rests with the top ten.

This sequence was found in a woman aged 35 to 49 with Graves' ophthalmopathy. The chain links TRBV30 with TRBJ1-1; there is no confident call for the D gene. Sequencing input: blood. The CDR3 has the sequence CAWSVMGTEAFF. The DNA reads TGTGCCTGGAGTGTGATGGGCACTGAAGCTTTCTTT.